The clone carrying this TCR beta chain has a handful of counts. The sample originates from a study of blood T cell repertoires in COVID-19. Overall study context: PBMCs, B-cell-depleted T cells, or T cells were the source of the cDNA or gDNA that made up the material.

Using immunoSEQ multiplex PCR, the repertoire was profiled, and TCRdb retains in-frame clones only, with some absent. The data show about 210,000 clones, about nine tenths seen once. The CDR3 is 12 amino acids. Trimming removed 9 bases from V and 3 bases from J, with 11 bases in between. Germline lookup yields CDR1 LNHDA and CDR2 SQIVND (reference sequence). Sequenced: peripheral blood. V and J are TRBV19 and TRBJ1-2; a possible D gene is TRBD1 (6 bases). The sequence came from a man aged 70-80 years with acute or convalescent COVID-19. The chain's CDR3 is CASRDIYYGYTF. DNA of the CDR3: TGTGCCAGCAGGGACATATACTATGGCTACACCTTC. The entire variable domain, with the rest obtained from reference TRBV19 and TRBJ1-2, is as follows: DGGITQSPKYLFRKEGQNVTLSCEQNLNHDAMYWYRQDPGQGLRLIYYSQIVNDFQKGDIAEGYSVSREKKESFPLTVTSAQKNPTAFYLCASRDIYYGYTFGSGTRLTVV.